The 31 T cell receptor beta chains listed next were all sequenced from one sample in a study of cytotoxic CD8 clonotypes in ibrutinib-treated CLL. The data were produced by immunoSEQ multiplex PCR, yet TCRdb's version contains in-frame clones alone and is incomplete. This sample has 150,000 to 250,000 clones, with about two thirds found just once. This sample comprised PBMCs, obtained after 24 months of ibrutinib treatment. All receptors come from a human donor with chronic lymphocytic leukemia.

The CDR3 is CASSRNTEAFF. As DNA, the CDR3 is TGTGCCAGCTCCCGTAACACTGAAGCTTTCTTT. The chain combines TRBV18 with TRBJ1-1, with D unclear. In germline, CDR1 is KGHSH, CDR2 LQKENI. V lost 6 bases, J lost 2 bases, and 4 bases lay in between. This CDR3 spans 11 amino acids.

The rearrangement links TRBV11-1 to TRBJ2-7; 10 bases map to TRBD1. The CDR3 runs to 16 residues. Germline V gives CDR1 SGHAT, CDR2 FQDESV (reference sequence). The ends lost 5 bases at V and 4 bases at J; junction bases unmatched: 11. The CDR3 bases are TGTGCCAGCAGCCCCTCCAGGACAGGGGGAGGGTACGAGCAGTACTTC. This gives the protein CASSPSRTGGGYEQYF.

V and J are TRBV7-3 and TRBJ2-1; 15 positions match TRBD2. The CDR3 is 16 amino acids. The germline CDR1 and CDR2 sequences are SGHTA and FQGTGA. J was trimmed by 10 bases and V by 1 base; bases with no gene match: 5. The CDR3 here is CASSLNLGTSGREQFF. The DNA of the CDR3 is TGTGCCAGCAGCTTAAATCTGGGGACTAGCGGGAGGGAGCAGTTCTTC.

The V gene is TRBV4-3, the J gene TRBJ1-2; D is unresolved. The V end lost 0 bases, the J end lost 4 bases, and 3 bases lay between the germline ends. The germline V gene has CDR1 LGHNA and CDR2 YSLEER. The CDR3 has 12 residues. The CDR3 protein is CASSQDLYGYTF. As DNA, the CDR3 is TGCGCCAGCAGCCAAGATCTCTATGGCTACACCTTC.

The CDR3 DNA reads TGTGCCAGCAGCTTGGGAGCGTCGGAAGAGACCCAGTACTTC. Translated: CASSLGASEETQYF. This sequence joins TRBV13 and TRBJ2-5, with D perhaps matching TRBD2 (5 bases). Trimming cost V 3 bases and J 3 bases, with 11 bases left between them. There are 14 residues in the CDR3. Germline CDR1 and CDR2: PRHDT and FYEKMQ (reference sequence).

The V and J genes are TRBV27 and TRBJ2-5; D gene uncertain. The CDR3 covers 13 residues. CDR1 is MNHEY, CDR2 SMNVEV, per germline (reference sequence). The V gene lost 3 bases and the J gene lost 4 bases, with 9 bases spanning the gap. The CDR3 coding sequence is TGTGCCAGCAGTTTCCGAGGTCGAGAGACCCAGTACTTC. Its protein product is CASSFRGRETQYF.

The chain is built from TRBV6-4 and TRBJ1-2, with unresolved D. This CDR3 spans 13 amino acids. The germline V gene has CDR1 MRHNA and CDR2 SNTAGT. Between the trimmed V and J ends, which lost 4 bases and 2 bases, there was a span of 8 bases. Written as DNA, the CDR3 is TGTGCCAGCAGTGTGAGCAGAAACTATGGCTACACCTTC. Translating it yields CASSVSRNYGYTF.

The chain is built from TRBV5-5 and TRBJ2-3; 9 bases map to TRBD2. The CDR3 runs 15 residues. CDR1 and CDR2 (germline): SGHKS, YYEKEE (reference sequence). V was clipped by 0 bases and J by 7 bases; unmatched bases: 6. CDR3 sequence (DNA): TGTGCCAGCAGCTTGGTTGATAGCGGGAGATATACGCAGTATTTT. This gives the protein CASSLVDSGRYTQYF.

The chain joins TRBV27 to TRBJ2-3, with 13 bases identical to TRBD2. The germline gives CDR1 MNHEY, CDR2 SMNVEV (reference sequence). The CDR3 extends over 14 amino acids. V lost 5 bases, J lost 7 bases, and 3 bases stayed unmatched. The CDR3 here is CASSLGTSGNTQYF. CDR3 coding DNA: TGTGCCAGCAGTCTAGGGACTAGCGGGAATACGCAGTATTTT.

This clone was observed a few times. The CDR3, as DNA: TGCGCCAGCAGCCCCAGGGAGGGCGGACGAACTGAAGCTTTCTTT. Its protein product is CASSPREGGRTEAFF. This chain uses TRBV4-3 with TRBJ1-1, with a weak D call TRBD1 (5 bases). Trimming took off 4 bases at V and 5 bases at J, with 17 bases between the two ends. Germline CDR1 LGHNA, CDR2 YSLEER. The CDR3 is 15 residues long.

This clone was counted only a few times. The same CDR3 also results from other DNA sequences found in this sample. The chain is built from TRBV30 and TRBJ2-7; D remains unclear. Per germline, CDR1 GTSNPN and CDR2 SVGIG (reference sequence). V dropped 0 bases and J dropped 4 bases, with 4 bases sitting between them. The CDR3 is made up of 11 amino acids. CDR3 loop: CAWSVGYEQYF. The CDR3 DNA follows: TGTGCCTGGAGTGTAGGGTACGAGCAGTACTTC.

The chain's CDR3 is CASRTNTEAFF. The DNA of the CDR3 is TGTGCCAGCAGAACGAACACTGAAGCTTTCTTT. The chain links TRBV2 to TRBJ1-1; D remains ambiguous. V lost 6 bases and J 1 base, leaving 3 bases between the germline ends. From germline, CDR1 is SNHLY and CDR2 FYNNEI. This CDR3 is built from 11 residues.

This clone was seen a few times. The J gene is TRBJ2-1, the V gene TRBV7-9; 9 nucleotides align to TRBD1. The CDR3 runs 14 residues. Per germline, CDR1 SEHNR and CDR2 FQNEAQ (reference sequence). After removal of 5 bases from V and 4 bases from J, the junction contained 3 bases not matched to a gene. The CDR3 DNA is TGTGCCAGCAGCCTCGACAGGGGGTACAATGAGCAGTTCTTC. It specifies CASSLDRGYNEQFF.

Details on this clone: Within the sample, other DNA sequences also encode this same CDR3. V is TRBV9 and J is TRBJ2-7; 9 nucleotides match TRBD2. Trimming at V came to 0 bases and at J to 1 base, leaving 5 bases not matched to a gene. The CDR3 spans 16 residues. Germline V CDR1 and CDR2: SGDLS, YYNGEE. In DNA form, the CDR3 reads TGTGCCAGCAGCGTAGGGTCTAGCGGGATATCCTACGAGCAGTACTTC. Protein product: CASSVGSSGISYEQYF.

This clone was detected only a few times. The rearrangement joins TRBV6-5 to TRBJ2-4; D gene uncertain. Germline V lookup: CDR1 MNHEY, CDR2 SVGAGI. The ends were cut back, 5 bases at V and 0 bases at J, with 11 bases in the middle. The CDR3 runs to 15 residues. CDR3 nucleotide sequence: TGTGCCAGCAGTCACCCACCGGGAGCCAAAAACATTCAGTACTTC. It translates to CASSHPPGAKNIQYF.

CDR3 DNA sequence: TGTGCCAGCAGCCAAGTGAGACAAGAGACCCAGTACTTC. Translation: CASSQVRQETQYF. The chain joins TRBV14 to TRBJ2-5; D not resolved. CDR3 length: 13 residues. The ends were cut back, 1 base at V and 2 bases at J, with 5 bases in the middle. Germline loops: CDR1 SGHDN, CDR2 FVKESK.

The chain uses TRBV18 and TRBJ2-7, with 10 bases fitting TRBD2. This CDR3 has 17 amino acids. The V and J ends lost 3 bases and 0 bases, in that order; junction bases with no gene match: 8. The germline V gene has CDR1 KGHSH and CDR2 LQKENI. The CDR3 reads CASSPGTSAYSSYEQYF. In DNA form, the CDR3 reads TGTGCCAGCTCACCCGGGACTAGCGCTTACAGCTCCTACGAGCAGTACTTC.

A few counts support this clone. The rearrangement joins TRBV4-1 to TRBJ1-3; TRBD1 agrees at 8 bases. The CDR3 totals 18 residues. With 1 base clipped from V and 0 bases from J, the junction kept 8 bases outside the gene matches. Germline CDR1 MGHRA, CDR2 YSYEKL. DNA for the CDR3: TGCGCCAGCAGCCAAGGGGGGCACAGGGGGATCTCTGGAAACACCATATATTTT. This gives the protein CASSQGGHRGISGNTIYF.

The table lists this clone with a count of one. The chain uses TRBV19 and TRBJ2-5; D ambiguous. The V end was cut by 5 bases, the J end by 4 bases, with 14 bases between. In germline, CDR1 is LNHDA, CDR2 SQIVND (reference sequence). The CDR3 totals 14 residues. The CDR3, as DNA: TGTGCCAGTAGTTCCCAGGCCTGGATAGAGACCCAGTACTTC. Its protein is CASSSQAWIETQYF.

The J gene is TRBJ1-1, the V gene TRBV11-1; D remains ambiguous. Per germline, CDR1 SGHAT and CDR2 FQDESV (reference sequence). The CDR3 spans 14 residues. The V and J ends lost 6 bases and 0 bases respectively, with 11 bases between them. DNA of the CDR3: TGTGCCAGCAGTCCTATTCAGGTGAACACTGAAGCTTTCTTT. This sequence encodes CASSPIQVNTEAFF.

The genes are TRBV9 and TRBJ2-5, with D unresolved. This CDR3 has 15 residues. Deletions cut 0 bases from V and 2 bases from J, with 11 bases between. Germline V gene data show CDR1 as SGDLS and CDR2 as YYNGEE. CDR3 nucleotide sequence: TGTGCCAGCAGCGTAGGCGGTTTTGGGCAAGAGACCCAGTACTTC. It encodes CASSVGGFGQETQYF.

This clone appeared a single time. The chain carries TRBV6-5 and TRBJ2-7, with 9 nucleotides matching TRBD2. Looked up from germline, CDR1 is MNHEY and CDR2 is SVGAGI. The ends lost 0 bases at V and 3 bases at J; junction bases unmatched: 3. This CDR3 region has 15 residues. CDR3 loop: CASSYSGLASYEQYF. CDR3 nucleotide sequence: TGTGCCAGCAGTTACTCTGGACTAGCGAGCTACGAGCAGTACTTC.

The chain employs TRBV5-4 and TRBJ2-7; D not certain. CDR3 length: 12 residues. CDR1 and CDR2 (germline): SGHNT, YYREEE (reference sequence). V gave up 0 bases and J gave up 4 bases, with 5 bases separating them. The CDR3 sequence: CASSLVGYEQYF. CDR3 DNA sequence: TGTGCCAGCAGCTTGGTTGGTTACGAGCAGTACTTC.

The CDR3 region has the DNA TGCGCCAGCAGTCAATCCCGGGACAGCCCCACAGATACGCAGTATTTT. It codes for CASSQSRDSPTDTQYF. The rearrangement uses TRBV23-1 and TRBJ2-3, with 7 bases identical to TRBD1. TRBV23-1 is an ORF, with its function uncertain. J lost 2 bases, V lost 0 bases, and 5 bases had no gene match. The CDR3 consists of 16 residues.

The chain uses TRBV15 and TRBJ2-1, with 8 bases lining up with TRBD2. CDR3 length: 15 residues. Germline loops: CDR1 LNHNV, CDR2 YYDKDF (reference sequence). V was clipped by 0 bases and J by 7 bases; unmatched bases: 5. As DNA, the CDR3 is TGTGCCACCAGCAGAGATCCCCCTAGCGGGAATGAGCAGTTCTTC. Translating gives CATSRDPPSGNEQFF.

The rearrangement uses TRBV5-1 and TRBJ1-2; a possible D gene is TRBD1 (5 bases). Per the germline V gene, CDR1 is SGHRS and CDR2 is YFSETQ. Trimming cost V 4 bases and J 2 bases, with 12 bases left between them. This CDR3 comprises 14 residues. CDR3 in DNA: TGCGCCAGCAGCATTGCTCAGGGAAACTATGGCTACACCTTC. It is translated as CASSIAQGNYGYTF.

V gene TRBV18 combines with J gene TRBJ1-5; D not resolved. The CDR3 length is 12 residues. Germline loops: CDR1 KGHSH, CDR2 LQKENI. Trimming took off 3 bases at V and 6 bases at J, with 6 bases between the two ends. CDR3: CASSPPGQPQHF. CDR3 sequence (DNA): TGTGCCAGCTCACCGCCGGGTCAGCCCCAGCATTTT.

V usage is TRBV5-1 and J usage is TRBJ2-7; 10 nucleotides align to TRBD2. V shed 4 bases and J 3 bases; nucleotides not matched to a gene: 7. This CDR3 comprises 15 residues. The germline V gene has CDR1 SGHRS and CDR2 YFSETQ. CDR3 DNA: TGCGCCAGCAGCATAGGACTAGCGGACTACTACGAGCAGTACTTC. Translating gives CASSIGLADYYEQYF. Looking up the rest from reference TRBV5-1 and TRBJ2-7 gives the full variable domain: KAGVTQTPRYLIKTRGQQVTLSCSPISGHRSVSWYQQTPGQGLQFLFEYFSETQRNKGNFPGRFSGRQFSNSRSEMNVSTLELGDSALYLCASSIGLADYYEQYFGPGTRLTVT.

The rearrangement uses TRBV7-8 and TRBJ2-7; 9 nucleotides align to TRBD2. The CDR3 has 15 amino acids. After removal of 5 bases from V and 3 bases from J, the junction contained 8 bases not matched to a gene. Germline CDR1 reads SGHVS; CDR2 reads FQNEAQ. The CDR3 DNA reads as TGTGCCAGCAGCGAAAGTAGCGGGAGACTCTACGAGCAGTACTTC. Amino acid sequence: CASSESSGRLYEQYF.

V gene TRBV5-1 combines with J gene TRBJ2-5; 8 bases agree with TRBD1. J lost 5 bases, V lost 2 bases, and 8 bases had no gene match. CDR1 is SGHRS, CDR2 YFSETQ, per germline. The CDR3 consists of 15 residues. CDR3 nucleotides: TGCGCCAGCAGCTTTGCACGACAGGGGATGGAGACCCAGTACTTC. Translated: CASSFARQGMETQYF.

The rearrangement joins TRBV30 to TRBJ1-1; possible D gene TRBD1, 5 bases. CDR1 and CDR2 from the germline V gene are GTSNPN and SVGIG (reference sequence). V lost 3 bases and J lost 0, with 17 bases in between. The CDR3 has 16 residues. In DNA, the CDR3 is TGTGCCTGGAGCCAAGGGACGGCCGTCATGAACACTGAAGCTTTCTTT. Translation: CAWSQGTAVMNTEAFF.